This T cell receptor beta chain was observed in a study of cytomegalovirus exposure and HLA in healthy donors. Regarding the study as a whole: Associated with HLA alleles at 0.05 false discovery rate in a later analysis were 16,951 TCR beta sequences. Through in vitro validation, three CMV-associated chains were shown to be specific for CMV antigens.

Comments on this clone: Its specificity is unknown.

In the PCR, 60 Vbeta and 13 Jbeta primers were used. The protocol was immunoSEQ multiplex PCR, while the TCRdb copy is restricted to in-frame clones and leaves out a portion. This sample's table reports around 75,000 clones. The CDR3 spans 15 residues. The germline CDR1 and CDR2 sequences are MNHNS and SASEGT. V lost 5 bases and J lost 6; bases outside the gene matches: 9. The material sequenced was PBMCs. The sequence came from a man aged 35 to 55 in good health and CMV-seronegative. This chain joins TRBV6-1 and TRBJ1-2; 10 positions match TRBD1. The CDR3 reads CASSIFRQGADGYTF. CDR3 nucleotide sequence: TGTGCCAGCAGTATCTTCCGACAGGGGGCTGATGGCTACACCTTC.